These 32 T cell receptor beta chains share one sample of origin, sequenced in a study of blood T cell repertoires in COVID-19. TCRdb's table, derived via immunoSEQ multiplex PCR, lists solely in-frame clones and lacks some. The sample yields tens of thousands of clones, about 87% seen once. Sequencing was done on a sample of peripheral blood. Receptors were obtained from a human donor with active COVID-19. The donor label of this sample is uncertain.

V gene TRBV7-2 combines with J gene TRBJ1-1; D perhaps matches TRBD1 (6 bases). V lost 4 bases to trimming and J lost 3 bases, with 9 bases between them. From germline, CDR1 is SGHTA and CDR2 FQGNSA. This CDR3 spans 13 amino acids. CDR3 in DNA: TGTGCCAGCAGCTGGGGACACTACACTGAAGCTTTCTTT. It specifies CASSWGHYTEAFF.

CDR3 nucleotides: TGTGCCAGCAGTTTATTGGGCCCCAGCACAGATACGCAGTATTTT. Amino acids: CASSLLGPSTDTQYF. The genes are TRBV27 and TRBJ2-3; no clear D. The CDR3 length is 15 residues. CDR1 is MNHEY and CDR2 is SMNVEV in the germline V gene (reference sequence). Trimming shortened V by 1 base and J by 0 bases, and 8 bases separated the two germline ends.

In its sample, this clone was seen a few times. V usage is TRBV6-2 or TRBV6-3 and J usage is TRBJ1-2, with D perhaps matching TRBD1 (5 bases). This CDR3 has 13 residues. CDR1 is MNHEY, CDR2 SVGEGT, per germline. Trimming shortened V by 2 bases and J by 6 bases, and 10 bases separated the two germline ends. The CDR3 here is CASSYGKGHGYTF. CDR3 DNA: TGTGCCAGCAGTTACGGAAAGGGGCATGGCTACACCTTC.

This rearrangement joins TRBV20-1 to TRBJ1-5, with 7 bases identical to TRBD1. Unmatched junction bases numbered 5, after V lost 3 bases and J lost 0 bases. Germline CDR1 is DFQATT and CDR2 is SNEGSKA (reference sequence). This CDR3 is built from 15 residues. The CDR3 bases are TGCAGTGCTAGTGGCAGGGGGTATAGCAATCAGCCCCAGCATTTT. Translation gives CSASGRGYSNQPQHF.

The chain joins TRBV19 to TRBJ2-5; a possible D gene is TRBD2 (6 bases). Germline values: CDR1 LNHDA, CDR2 SQIVND (reference sequence). The V and J ends lost 8 bases and 0 bases respectively, with 22 bases between them. The CDR3 is 17 amino acids. CDR3 coding DNA: TGTGCCAGTCGCCTAATAGGAAGCGGGCCCTACCAAGAGACCCAGTACTTC. Residues: CASRLIGSGPYQETQYF. Drawing the rest from reference TRBV19 and TRBJ2-5, the complete variable domain is DGGITQSPKYLFRKEGQNVTLSCEQNLNHDAMYWYRQDPGQGLRLIYYSQIVNDFQKGDIAEGYSVSREKKESFPLTVTSAQKNPTAFYLCASRLIGSGPYQETQYFGPGTRLLVL.

The gene calls are TRBV29-1 and TRBJ2-7; no reliable D call. V was shortened by 5 bases and J by 3 bases, with 11 bases between the two germline ends. This CDR3 region has 12 residues. Germline V gene sequence: CDR1 SQVTM, CDR2 ANQGSEA. The CDR3 DNA follows: TGCAGCGTTCGGCACGCGGACTACGAGCAGTACTTC. Translation gives CSVRHADYEQYF.

This chain joins TRBV6-2 or TRBV6-3 and TRBJ2-6; 14 bases line up with TRBD2. There are 19 residues in the CDR3. Germline V gene data show CDR1 as MNHEY and CDR2 as SVGEGT. J lost 1 base, V lost 2 bases, and 4 bases had no gene match. The CDR3 is CASSYGTSGRGSGANVLTF. The CDR3 nucleotides read TGTGCCAGCAGTTACGGGACTAGCGGGAGAGGATCTGGGGCCAACGTCCTGACTTTC.

This chain joins TRBV5-4 and TRBJ2-1; possible D gene TRBD1, 6 bases. The V gene's germline CDR1 is SGHNT and CDR2 YYREEE (reference sequence). The CDR3 is 14 residues long. Trimming stripped 4 bases from V and 9 bases from J, with 17 bases between. The CDR3 region is CASSLQGPRGEQFF. The CDR3 DNA reads as TGTGCCAGCAGCCTACAGGGCCCCCGGGGTGAGCAGTTCTTC.

The CDR3 loop reads CASSLVGTGQLYEQYF. The CDR3 nucleotides read TGTGCCAGCAGCTTAGTCGGGACAGGGCAACTCTACGAGCAGTACTTC. The chain combines TRBV5-5 with TRBJ2-7; 9 bases are a match to TRBD1. V lost 2 bases to trimming and J lost 3 bases; unmatched junction nucleotides: 9. The CDR3 is 16 amino acids. Germline V CDR1 and CDR2: SGHKS, YYEKEE (reference sequence).

This chain uses TRBV28 with TRBJ2-7, with TRBD2 matching 7 bases. The CDR3 length is 14 residues. Unmatched junction bases numbered 7, after V lost 5 bases and J lost 3 bases. CDR1 is MDHEN, CDR2 SYDVKM, per germline. The CDR3 nucleotides are TGTGCCAGCAGTCCCCGGGAGCGGGGCTACGAGCAGTACTTC. This translates into CASSPRERGYEQYF.

This clone was recorded only once. This rearrangement joins TRBV27 to TRBJ1-1, with TRBD1 as a possible D gene (6 bases). V gave up 4 bases and J gave up 2 bases, with 8 bases separating them. The CDR3 has 13 amino acids. Germline values: CDR1 MNHEY, CDR2 SMNVEV (reference sequence). CDR3 region: CASSYRDNTEAFF. The CDR3 bases are TGTGCCAGCAGTTACAGGGATAACACTGAAGCTTTCTTT.

The CDR3 region is CASIDGQGITDTQYF. The DNA of the CDR3 is TGTGCCAGCATCGACGGACAGGGGATCACAGATACGCAGTATTTT. The rearrangement joins TRBV5-4 to TRBJ2-3; 9 bases agree with TRBD1. The CDR3 extends over 15 amino acids. The junction had 7 bases not matched to a gene; V was cut back by 6 bases and J by 2 bases. The V gene's germline CDR1 is SGHNT and CDR2 YYREEE (reference sequence).

V gene TRBV7-2 combines with J gene TRBJ2-3, with 8 bases that match TRBD2. This CDR3 spans 15 amino acids. Germline CDR1 SGHTA, CDR2 FQGNSA. The J segment lost 6 bases and the V segment lost 1 base, leaving 6 bases of the junction unmatched. CDR3 in amino acids: CASSLVPASGDTQYF. The DNA of the CDR3 is TGTGCCAGCAGCTTAGTACCCGCTAGCGGGGATACGCAGTATTTT. Full variable domain (remainder filled in from reference TRBV7-2 and TRBJ2-3): GAGVSQSPSNKVTEKGKDVELRCDPISGHTALYWYRQSLGQGLEFLIYFQGNSAPDKSGLPSDRFSAERTGGSVSTLTIQRTQQEDSAVYLCASSLVPASGDTQYFGPGTRLTVL.

V usage is TRBV10-3 and J usage is TRBJ2-2, with 8 nucleotides matching TRBD2. V dropped 4 bases and J dropped 2; count of bases not matched to a gene: 6. This CDR3 has 16 amino acids. CDR1 ENHRY and CDR2 SYGVKD come from the germline V gene. The CDR3 sequence is CAISASGSENTGELFF. The CDR3 bases are TGTGCCATCAGTGCCAGCGGGAGCGAAAACACCGGGGAGCTGTTTTTT.

This clone turned up a few times. V usage is TRBV30 and J usage is TRBJ1-4; D is unresolved. The CDR3 covers 13 residues. Trimming left V 2 bases short and J 8 bases short, with 12 bases between. Germline assignment: CDR1 GTSNPN and CDR2 SVGIG (reference sequence). CDR3 amino acids: CAWSTPHGEKLFF. CDR3 nucleotide sequence: TGTGCCTGGAGTACCCCCCACGGGGAAAAACTGTTTTTT.

The V call is TRBV9, the J call TRBJ2-5; TRBD2 is a possible D gene (5 bases). This CDR3 contains 15 residues. Trimming pared 0 bases from V and 5 bases from J, leaving 14 bases between. Germline assignment: CDR1 SGDLS and CDR2 YYNGEE. DNA of the CDR3: TGTGCCAGCAGCGTAGGAAACCCCCCGGGGGAGACCCAGTACTTC. This sequence encodes CASSVGNPPGETQYF.

CDR3 nucleotide sequence: TGTGCCAGCAGCTCGGACAGCTCCTACGAGCAGTACTTC. Amino acid sequence: CASSSDSSYEQYF. The chain employs TRBV7-2 and TRBJ2-7; TRBD1 might be the D (6 bases). Looked up from germline, CDR1 is SGHTA and CDR2 is FQGNSA. The CDR3 is 13 amino acids. The germline V and J ends were trimmed by 4 bases and 0 bases, with 7 bases remaining between them.

V and J are TRBV5-4 and TRBJ2-7; TRBD2 matches at 14 bases. From germline, CDR1 is SGHNT and CDR2 YYREEE (reference sequence). V was pared by 6 bases and J by 1 base, with 3 bases of the junction left unmatched. The CDR3 runs to 15 residues. CDR3 protein: CASNGTSGSSYEQYF. The CDR3 coding sequence is TGTGCCAGCAACGGGACTAGCGGGAGTTCCTACGAGCAGTACTTC.

This sequence joins TRBV7-9 and TRBJ2-1, with a tentative D call TRBD1 (5 bases). This CDR3 spans 14 amino acids. Germline V gene data show CDR1 as SEHNR and CDR2 as FQNEAQ (reference sequence). The ends were cut back, 3 bases at V and 5 bases at J, with 11 bases in the middle. The CDR3 DNA reads as TGTGCCAGCAGCTTTGGGGCCGGACACAATGAGCAGTTCTTC. Its protein is CASSFGAGHNEQFF. The full variable domain, in which reference TRBV7-9 and TRBJ2-1 provide the parts outside the CDR3, is DTGVSQNPRHKITKRGQNVTFRCDPISEHNRLYWYRQTLGQGPEFLTYFQNEAQLEKSRLLSDRFSAERPKGSFSTLEIQRTEQGDSAMYLCASSFGAGHNEQFFGPGTRLTVL.

The chain links TRBV6-2 or TRBV6-3 to TRBJ1-2, with D possibly matching TRBD1 (5 bases). The CDR3 runs to 13 residues. Germline V gene lookup returns CDR1 MNHEY and CDR2 SVGEGT. Trimming left V 7 bases short and J 0 bases short, with 9 bases between. The CDR3 DNA reads TGTGCCAGCAACCCGACAGCTAACTATGGCTACACCTTC. Amino acid sequence: CASNPTANYGYTF.

The DNA for the CDR3 is TGTGCCAGCAGTTTCGGGGGAGGCTCCTACGAGCAGTACTTC. Amino acid sequence: CASSFGGGSYEQYF. The rearrangement links TRBV28 to TRBJ2-7, with a weak D call TRBD2 (6 bases). CDR3 length equals 14 residues. Germline CDR1 MDHEN, CDR2 SYDVKM. V lost 3 bases, J lost 0 bases, and 9 bases lay in between.

The V call is TRBV19, the J call TRBJ1-5; D is uncertain. The CDR3 extends over 14 amino acids. Trimming removed 7 bases at V and 0 bases at J, with 10 bases between. CDR1 and CDR2 (germline): LNHDA, SQIVND (reference sequence). The CDR3 is CASNTVNSNQPQHF. DNA for the CDR3: TGTGCCAGTAACACAGTCAATAGCAATCAGCCCCAGCATTTT.

The chain couples TRBV5-1 to TRBJ2-3; the match to TRBD2 covers 11 bases. CDR1 and CDR2 from the germline V gene are SGHRS and YFSETQ. The CDR3 is 18 residues long. Germline trimming cut 3 bases from V and 12 bases from J; bases unmatched to any gene: 21. CDR3 nucleotides: TGCGCCAGCAGCTCGCGATACAGGGACAGACTACTAGCGGGAGATCAGTATTTT. As protein: CASSSRYRDRLLAGDQYF. Looking up the rest from reference TRBV5-1 and TRBJ2-3 gives the full variable domain: KAGVTQTPRYLIKTRGQQVTLSCSPISGHRSVSWYQQTPGQGLQFLFEYFSETQRNKGNFPGRFSGRQFSNSRSEMNVSTLELGDSALYLCASSSRYRDRLLAGDQYFGPGTRLTVL.

DNA for the CDR3: TGTGCCAGTATATGGGGACAGGGGGCCAATGGGGCCAACGTCCTGACTTTC. Protein sequence: CASIWGQGANGANVLTF. The genes are TRBV19 and TRBJ2-6; 12 bases map to TRBD1. This CDR3 is 17 amino acids long. Trimming cost V 7 bases and J 3 bases; bases outside gene matches: 7. Looked up from germline, CDR1 is LNHDA and CDR2 is SQIVND (reference sequence).

The chain is built from TRBV20-1 and TRBJ2-3; D call uncertain. Germline CDR1 DFQATT, CDR2 SNEGSKA (reference sequence). The CDR3 runs 11 residues. V lost 3 bases and J lost 5, with 6 bases in between. CDR3 bases: TGCAGTGCTAGTTTCCAAGATACGCAGTATTTT. As protein: CSASFQDTQYF.

The table lists this clone with a count of one. The V and J genes are TRBV6-5 and TRBJ2-5, with 9 bases aligning to TRBD1. The V gene's germline CDR1 is MNHEY and CDR2 SVGAGI. Germline trimming cut 6 bases from V and 5 bases from J; bases unmatched to any gene: 10. This CDR3 is 15 amino acids long. For the CDR3, the DNA is TGTGCCAGCAGGAGGGACAGGGAGATTTCGGAGACCCAGTACTTC. The encoded protein is CASRRDREISETQYF.

The genes are TRBV5-4 and TRBJ1-1, with a possible D match to TRBD1 (6 bases). The V end lost 4 bases, the J end lost 3 bases, and 16 bases lay between the germline ends. Germline values: CDR1 SGHNT, CDR2 YYREEE (reference sequence). The CDR3 is made up of 15 amino acids. DNA of the CDR3: TGTGCCAGCAGCCCCGTTTTAGGGGGAGACACTGAAGCTTTCTTT. As protein: CASSPVLGGDTEAFF.

This chain connects TRBV7-2 to TRBJ2-7; weak D call: TRBD2 (6 bases). Germline values: CDR1 SGHTA, CDR2 FQGNSA. This CDR3 contains 13 residues. V dropped 2 bases and J dropped 9 bases, with 14 bases sitting between them. This CDR3 is CASSLWSGVGQYF. In nucleotides, the CDR3 is TGTGCCAGCAGCTTATGGTCGGGGGTGGGGCAGTACTTC.

This clone was recorded once. The V and J genes are TRBV6-6 and TRBJ1-5; D gene uncertain. The germline CDR1 and CDR2 sequences are MNHNY and SVGAGI (reference sequence). There are 14 residues in the CDR3. Trimming stripped 3 bases from V and 1 base from J, with 7 bases between. This chain's CDR3 is CASSYQRSNQPQHF. The DNA of the CDR3 is TGTGCCAGCAGTTATCAGAGGAGCAATCAGCCCCAGCATTTT.

The chain uses TRBV11-1 and TRBJ1-4; no reliable D call. Per germline, CDR1 SGHAT and CDR2 FQDESV (reference sequence). CDR3 size: 15 residues. Between the trimmed V and J ends, which lost 1 base and 6 bases, there was a span of 12 bases. In nucleotides, the CDR3 is TGTGCCAGCAGCTTAGGGCTTCGGGGTGATGAAAAACTGTTTTTT. Its protein is CASSLGLRGDEKLFF. Full variable domain (missing parts from reference TRBV11-1 and TRBJ1-4): EAEVAQSPRYKITEKSQAVAFWCDPISGHATLYWYRQILGQGPELLVQFQDESVVDDSQLPKDRFSAERLKGVDSTLKIQPAELGDSAMYLCASSLGLRGDEKLFFGSGTQLSVL.

This chain connects TRBV10-3 to TRBJ2-3, with 7 bases identical to TRBD1. The CDR3 totals 14 residues. CDR1 and CDR2 from the germline V gene are ENHRY and SYGVKD. V trimming: 9 bases; J trimming: 1 base; junction bases outside the gene matches: 7. The chain's CDR3 is CAIYRGRGTDTQYF. In DNA, the CDR3 is TGTGCCATTTACAGGGGAAGGGGCACAGATACGCAGTATTTT.

This clone has just one count. The chain recombines TRBV6-4 with TRBJ1-5, with 7 bases lining up with TRBD1. Losses at the gene ends were 7 bases for V and 4 bases for J; bases not matched to a gene: 10. Germline lookup yields CDR1 MRHNA and CDR2 SNTAGT. CDR3 length: 15 amino acids. The CDR3 nucleotides are TGTGCCAGCAACGTTCGACAGGGTGGAAATCAGCCCCAGCATTTT. Translating it yields CASNVRQGGNQPQHF.